This record covers a single T cell receptor (beta chain). This sample was included in a study of human T cells and chemical hapten exposure. Study at large: Diphenylcyclopropenone doses were given weekly to the scalps of patients across the approximately 24-week study. Small pooled library volume differences mainly caused per-sample TCR yield variation.

The CDR3 is 14 amino acids. CDR1 is MNHEY, CDR2 SVGAGI, per germline. V lost 0 bases, J lost 8 bases, and 11 bases lay in between. Individual cDNA molecules each carried unique molecular identifiers attached by the library. Original methodology: Counts of TCRs in each sample centred on a median of about 96,000 and extended from roughly 25,000 to 750,000. TCRdb re-called the RACE reads through MiXCR, storing one row per CDR3 protein. The V and J calls reflect TCRdb's pipeline rather than the authors' work. The sample has 250,000 or so distinct CDR3 sequences, almost 8% seen once. The time point denotes: pre-sensitization, week 0. The sample's treatment: therapeutic diphenylcyclopropenone sensitization with weekly scalp DPC.

The origin of this receptor is a man between 18 and 35 years old with alopecia areata. Some clones in this sample may be carry-over from other donors' samples. The source was whole blood, collected in connection with sensitization to the hapten diphenylcyclopropenone (DPC). The chain combines TRBV6-5 with TRBJ2-1; D is ambiguous. CDR3 in amino acids: CASSYSEGIYEQFF. The CDR3, as DNA: TGTGCCAGCAGTTACTCGGAAGGGATCTATGAGCAGTTCTTC.